The 21 T cell receptor beta chains presented below share a single source sample, sequenced in a study of response to subunit inactivated influenza vaccine. TCRdb ran MiXCR on the RT-PCR reads and lists one entry per CDR3 protein. This table holds approximately 300,000 distinct CDR3 sequences, approximately 21% found once. The material sequenced was PBMCs from blood, taken less than 22 months after vaccination. All receptors derive from a man between 50 and 70 years old who received an inactivated influenza vaccine.

The table lists this clonotype with a few counts. This sequence joins TRBV2 and TRBJ1-5, with D perhaps matching TRBD1 (6 bases). Deletions cut 7 bases from V and 7 bases from J, with 14 bases between. This CDR3 is 13 amino acids long. Germline V gene lookup returns CDR1 SNHLY and CDR2 FYNNEI. CDR3 amino acids: CASNRDELQPQHF. The DNA for the CDR3 is TGTGCCAGCAACAGGGATGAGCTACAGCCCCAGCATTTT.

This rearrangement joins TRBV20-1 to TRBJ2-3; D not resolved. The CDR3 is 14 amino acids. Between the trimmed V and J ends, which lost 6 bases and 0 bases, there was a span of 13 bases. CDR1 DFQATT and CDR2 SNEGSKA come from the germline V gene (reference sequence). DNA for the CDR3: TGCAGTGCCTCCCTTAGCTCTAGCACAGATACGCAGTATTTT. Translating gives CSASLSSSTDTQYF.

The rearrangement uses TRBV12-3 or TRBV12-4 and TRBJ2-1, with D tentatively TRBD2 (8 bases). The CDR3 is made up of 15 amino acids. Deletions cut 7 bases from V and 2 bases from J, with 15 bases between. The CDR3 is CASTGRDRPYNEQFF. The CDR3 DNA sequence: TGTGCCAGCACCGGGAGGGACAGACCCTACAATGAGCAGTTCTTC.

J is TRBJ1-2 and V is TRBV6-5; no reliable D call. Germline CDR1 reads MNHEY; CDR2 reads SVGAGI. The CDR3 runs 14 residues. V shed 0 bases and J shed 4 bases, with 9 bases lying between them. DNA for the CDR3: TGTGCCAGCAGTTACTCGAACAGTGCCTATGGCTACACCTTC. Translated, it gives CASSYSNSAYGYTF.

The J gene is TRBJ2-1, the V gene TRBV7-8; TRBD2 agrees at 7 bases. This CDR3 has 15 residues. Germline assignment: CDR1 SGHVS and CDR2 FQNEAQ. Unmatched junction bases numbered 2, after V lost 3 bases and J lost 0 bases. In DNA form, the CDR3 reads TGTGCCAGCAGCTTTACTAGCGTCTCCTACAATGAGCAGTTCTTC. It yields the protein CASSFTSVSYNEQFF.

The chain carries TRBV9 and TRBJ2-1; D is perhaps TRBD1 (6 bases). Germline CDR1 is SGDLS and CDR2 is YYNGEE. The V and J ends lost 0 bases and 2 bases respectively, with 9 bases between them. The CDR3 totals 15 residues. This CDR3 is CASSVGRGTYNEQFF. The DNA of the CDR3 is TGTGCCAGCAGCGTAGGAAGGGGGACCTACAATGAGCAGTTCTTC. Full variable domain (outside the CDR3, taken from reference TRBV9 and TRBJ2-1): DSGVTQTPKHLITATGQRVTLRCSPRSGDLSVYWYQQSLDQGLQFLIQYYNGEERAKGNILERFSAQQFPDLHSELNLSSLELGDSALYFCASSVGRGTYNEQFFGPGTRLTVL.

This clonotype has only a few counts. The V and J genes are TRBV18 and TRBJ1-4; 8 bases are a match to TRBD1. J was trimmed by 2 bases and V by 3 bases; bases with no gene match: 5. Germline V gene sequence: CDR1 KGHSH, CDR2 LQKENI. The CDR3 covers 16 residues. The CDR3 here is CASSPQGARTNEKLFF. The CDR3 bases are TGTGCCAGCTCACCCCAGGGGGCGCGTACTAATGAAAAACTGTTTTTT.

The rearrangement links TRBV29-1 to TRBJ1-1; D remains unclear. Germline-derived CDR1 and CDR2 are SQVTM and ANQGSEA. This CDR3 has 14 residues. V was trimmed by 0 bases and J by 0 bases, leaving 8 bases between them. In DNA, the CDR3 is TGCAGCGTTGAAGAACCGGGCCTGAACACTGAAGCTTTCTTT. It translates to CSVEEPGLNTEAFF.

The V and J genes are TRBV27 and TRBJ2-7; D perhaps matches TRBD2 (6 bases). Per the germline V gene, CDR1 is MNHEY and CDR2 is SMNVEV (reference sequence). Deletions cut 2 bases from V and 7 bases from J, with 15 bases between. CDR3 length equals 14 residues. The CDR3 here is CASSLRGAAGEQYF. CDR3 DNA sequence: TGTGCCAGCAGTTTAAGAGGAGCGGCGGGGGAGCAGTACTTC.

This clonotype has more than one count but fewer than ten. V usage is TRBV18 and J usage is TRBJ2-7, with 10 bases lining up with TRBD1. Looked up from germline, CDR1 is KGHSH and CDR2 is LQKENI. Trimming cost V 2 bases and J 8 bases; bases outside gene matches: 3. The CDR3 is 13 residues long. CDR3 in amino acids: CASSPKDRGKQYF. CDR3 sequence (DNA): TGTGCCAGCTCACCAAAGGACAGGGGGAAGCAGTACTTC.

The chain is built from TRBV7-8 and TRBJ2-6; 9 bases fit TRBD2. Losses at the gene ends were 3 bases for V and 0 bases for J; bases not matched to a gene: 9. The CDR3 has 19 amino acids. Per germline, CDR1 SGHVS and CDR2 FQNEAQ. CDR3 coding DNA: TGTGCCAGCAGCTTCCTAGCGGGGAGGATACGCTCTGGGGCCAACGTCCTGACTTTC. This encodes CASSFLAGRIRSGANVLTF.

The chain recombines TRBV6-5 with TRBJ2-5; D possibly matches TRBD1 or TRBD2 (5 bases each). The CDR3 contains 12 residues. Trimming took 10 bases from V and 3 from J, leaving 12 bases between them. Germline V gene sequence: CDR1 MNHEY, CDR2 SVGAGI. The CDR3 sequence is CATGAAEETQYF. The CDR3 nucleotides are TGTGCCACCGGGGCGGCCGAAGAGACCCAGTACTTC.

This clonotype was counted only a few times. Here the CDR3 DNA reads TGTGCCAGCAGCTTAGCACTAGCTGTGTACGAGCAGTACTTC. Translating it yields CASSLALAVYEQYF. The V call is TRBV7-8, the J call TRBJ2-7; possibly TRBD2 for D (6 bases). Germline lookup yields CDR1 SGHVS and CDR2 FQNEAQ. This CDR3 contains 14 residues. The ends were cut back, 0 bases at V and 4 bases at J, with 10 bases in the middle.

This clonotype was seen only a few times. The chain combines TRBV5-1 with TRBJ2-1; D gene ambiguous. The CDR3 covers 13 residues. From germline, CDR1 is SGHRS and CDR2 YFSETQ. V was pared by 4 bases and J by 7 bases, with 12 bases between. CDR3 region: CASSPFPGNEQFF. The CDR3 DNA reads TGCGCCAGCAGCCCTTTCCCGGGTAATGAGCAGTTCTTC.

V and J are TRBV4-2 and TRBJ1-2; D is possibly TRBD1 (5 bases). The germline gives CDR1 LGHNA, CDR2 YNFKEQ. This CDR3 region has 18 residues. V lost 0 bases and J lost 6, with 23 bases in between. The CDR3 DNA is TGTGCCAGCAGCCAAGAGCCAATAGGTGGGGGTGCGACTCATGGCTACACCTTC. It encodes CASSQEPIGGGATHGYTF.

This clonotype was seen a handful of times. This chain joins TRBV7-2 and TRBJ1-5; no firm D call. The CDR3 is 17 residues long. Trimming cost V 0 bases and J 1 base, with 13 bases left between them. The germline gives CDR1 SGHTA, CDR2 FQGNSA. The CDR3 DNA reads TGTGCCAGCAGCTTAGCGCTGGGAGGGTCAAGCAATCAGCCCCAGCATTTT. Its protein product is CASSLALGGSSNQPQHF. Using reference TRBV7-2 and TRBJ1-5 for the parts outside the CDR3, the full variable domain is GAGVSQSPSNKVTEKGKDVELRCDPISGHTALYWYRQSLGQGLEFLIYFQGNSAPDKSGLPSDRFSAERTGGSVSTLTIQRTQQEDSAVYLCASSLALGGSSNQPQHFGDGTRLSIL.

This clonotype was recorded a few times. CDR3 in DNA: TGTGCCAGCAATAAACAGGGACTCGGAAACATTCAGTACTTC. This gives the protein CASNKQGLGNIQYF. The rearrangement links TRBV28 to TRBJ2-4; D could derive from TRBD1 or TRBD2 (6 bases each). The length of the CDR3 is 14 residues. Trimming took off 7 bases at V and 6 bases at J, with 16 bases between the two ends. The germline gives CDR1 MDHEN, CDR2 SYDVKM. Full variable domain (rest looked up from reference TRBV28 and TRBJ2-4): DVKVTQSSRYLVKRTGEKVFLECVQDMDHENMFWYRQDPGLGLRLIYFSYDVKMKEKGDIPEGYSVSREKKERFSLILESASTNQTSMYLCASNKQGLGNIQYFGAGTRLSVL.

The chain has TRBV18 and TRBJ1-1; D is perhaps TRBD1 (6 bases). Trimming left V 3 bases short and J 1 base short, with 9 bases between. The CDR3 extends over 14 amino acids. Per the germline V gene, CDR1 is KGHSH and CDR2 is LQKENI. The CDR3 spells CASSPLTGNTEAFF. The CDR3 DNA reads as TGTGCCAGCTCACCCCTGACAGGGAACACTGAAGCTTTCTTT.

The V and J genes are TRBV20-1 and TRBJ2-7, with D possibly being TRBD2 (7 bases). V shed 0 bases and J shed 2 bases, with 14 bases lying between them. In germline, CDR1 is DFQATT, CDR2 SNEGSKA (reference sequence). CDR3 length: 15 residues. CDR3 amino acids: CSARDGGGPAYEQYF. The CDR3 DNA sequence: TGCAGTGCTAGAGATGGGGGGGGCCCTGCCTACGAGCAGTACTTC.

This clonotype was detected ten times or more. The V call is TRBV20-1, the J call TRBJ1-1; D is unclear. The germline V gene encodes CDR1 DFQATT and CDR2 SNEGSKA (reference sequence). CDR3 length equals 12 residues. The CDR3 sequence is CRIVAWNTEAFF. The CDR3 nucleotides read TGCAGAATTGTGGCTTGGAACACTGAAGCTTTCTTT.

This clonotype came up a few times. This rearrangement joins TRBV10-3 to TRBJ2-3; D perhaps matches TRBD2 (5 bases). Trimming took off 7 bases at V and 6 bases at J, with 14 bases between the two ends. Germline V lookup: CDR1 ENHRY, CDR2 SYGVKD. There are 13 residues in the CDR3. The CDR3 loop is CAIMSGKGDTQYF. The CDR3 DNA sequence: TGTGCCATCATGTCGGGAAAAGGCGATACGCAGTATTTT.